Listed below are T cell receptor beta chains from one sample, sequenced in a study of control samples from healthy donors and cancer patients. The protocol was immunoSEQ multiplex PCR, while the TCRdb copy is restricted to in-frame clones and leaves out a portion. Its table lists fewer than 200,000 clones. Material: blood. The receptors were gathered from a woman younger than 45 in good health. CDR3s include the opening cysteine and the closing phenylalanine or tryptophan. D genes are given only for firm matches.

V gene,D gene,J gene,CDR3 DNA,CDR3 protein
TRBV27,-,TRBJ2-3,TGTGCCAGCAGTTTATCCGCCACAGATACGCAGTATTTT,CASSLSATDTQYF
TRBV18,-,TRBJ1-6,TGTGCCAGCTCACCCGGCAGTTCACCCCTCCACTTT,CASSPGSSPLHF
TRBV9,TRBD2,TRBJ2-3,TGTGCCAGCAGCCGCGTGGGGCGGGGGGGCACAGATACGCAGTATTTT,CASSRVGRGGTDTQYF
TRBV6-5,-,TRBJ1-2,TGTGCCAGCAGTTACTCGTTGTTGGCGAGAGGCTACACCTTC,CASSYSLLARGYTF
TRBV9,-,TRBJ2-3,TGTGCCAGCAGCGAGGGGGGAGATACGCAGTATTTT,CASSEGGDTQYF
TRBV5-4,-,TRBJ1-1,TGTGCCAGCAGCCGGGGAGAGGGCCTTTCTTTGGAAGCTTTCTTT,CASSRGEGLSLEAFF
TRBV2,TRBD1,TRBJ1-2,TGTGCCAGCCGGACAGGGCTGGGCGATGGCTACACCTTC,CASRTGLGDGYTF
TRBV13,TRBD1,TRBJ1-1,TGTGCCAGCTTGGGCCGGGACAGGGGATATAGCACTGAAGCTTTCTTT,CASLGRDRGYSTEAFF
TRBV13,-,TRBJ2-5,TGTGCCAGCAGCTCACTTGACCGTGGACAGAAGGAGACCCAGTACTTC,CASSSLDRGQKETQYF
TRBV28,-,TRBJ2-1,TGTGCCAGCAGTGCTCGTTTCCCCGCCGTCTTGCGGCAGTTCTTC,CASSARFPAVLRQFF
TRBV11-1,-,TRBJ1-1,TGTGCCAGCAGCTCCCAGTTAACTGAAGCTTTCTTT,CASSSQLTEAFF
TRBV30,TRBD2,TRBJ2-3,TGTGCCTTGGGACTAGCGGGGGGCACAGATACGCAGTATTTT,CALGLAGGTDTQYF